This TCR beta chain came from a study of beta chain features in type 1 diabetes. Study-wide background: Healthy donors and patients had similar age, gender and cell yields.

The V end lost 0 bases, the J end lost 5 bases, and 14 bases lay between the germline ends. Germline CDR1 and CDR2: SGHNT and YENEEA. This CDR3 has 16 amino acids. Study results and limitations: Patients and controls would share equally any PCR tilt toward shorter templates.

Donors underwent one heparinised blood draw, around 100 mL on average. Cell sorting via CD45RO/CCR7/CD25/CD127/CD95/CD27 was performed to obtain CD4+ naive, central memory, regulatory and stem cell-like memory cells. As to this clone: Antigen specificity is unknown.

What was sequenced were expressed TCRB transcripts, since all of the isolated RNA had been reverse transcribed. Sequencing was performed with immunoSEQ multiplex PCR; in TCRdb, only in-frame clones are kept and a portion is missing. Seen here are about 240,000 clones, about 30% observed once, and the top ten hold roughly 4%. V and J are TRBV11-3 and TRBJ2-1; D perhaps matches TRBD1 (6 bases). The receptor was isolated from a man aged 30 to 45 in good health. Sample: central memory CD4+ T cells from blood. The CDR3 sequence: CASSLEGDRRDNEQFF. CDR3 nucleotides: TGTGCCAGCAGCTTAGAAGGAGACAGGCGAGACAATGAGCAGTTCTTC. Full variable domain (missing parts from reference TRBV11-3 and TRBJ2-1): EAGVVQSPRYKIIEKKQPVAFWCNPISGHNTLYWYLQNLGQGPELLIRYENEEAVDDSQLPKDRFSAERLKGVDSTLKIQPAELGDSAVYLCASSLEGDRRDNEQFFGPGTRLTVL.